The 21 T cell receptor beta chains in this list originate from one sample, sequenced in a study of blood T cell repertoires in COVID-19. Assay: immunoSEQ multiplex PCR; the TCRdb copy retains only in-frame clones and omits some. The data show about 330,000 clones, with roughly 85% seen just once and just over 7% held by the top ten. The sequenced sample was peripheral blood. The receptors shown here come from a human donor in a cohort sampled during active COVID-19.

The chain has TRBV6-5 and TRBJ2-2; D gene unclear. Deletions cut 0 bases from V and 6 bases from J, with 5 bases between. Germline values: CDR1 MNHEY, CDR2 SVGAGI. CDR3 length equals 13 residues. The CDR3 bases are TGTGCCAGCAGTTACTCTCCCTCCGGGGAGCTGTTTTTT. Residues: CASSYSPSGELFF.

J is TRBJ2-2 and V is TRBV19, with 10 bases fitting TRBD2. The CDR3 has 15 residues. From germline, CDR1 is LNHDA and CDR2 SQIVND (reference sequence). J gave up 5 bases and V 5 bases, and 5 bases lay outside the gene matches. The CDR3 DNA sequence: TGTGCCAGTAGTCCCCGTAGCGGGGGGACCGGGGAGCTGTTTTTT. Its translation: CASSPRSGGTGELFF.

The CDR3 bases are TGTGCCAGCAGCCAAGTATCGGGGAATTCACCCCTCCACTTT. It is translated as CASSQVSGNSPLHF. The chain links TRBV14 to TRBJ1-6; D gene uncertain. Germline CDR1 reads SGHDN; CDR2 reads FVKESK. Trimming took off 1 base at V and 7 bases at J, with 8 bases between the two ends. This CDR3 is 14 amino acids long. The variable domain in full, completed from reference TRBV14 and TRBJ1-6, reads EAGVTQFPSHSVIEKGQTVTLRCDPISGHDNLYWYRRVMGKEIKFLLHFVKESKQDESGMPNNRFLAERTGGTYSTLKVQPAELEDSGVYFCASSQVSGNSPLHFGNGTRLTVT.

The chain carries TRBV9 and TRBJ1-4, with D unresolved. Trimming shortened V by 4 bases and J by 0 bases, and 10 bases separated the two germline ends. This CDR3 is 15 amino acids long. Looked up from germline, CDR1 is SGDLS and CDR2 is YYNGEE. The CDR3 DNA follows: TGTGCCAGCAGCCTAGACGGGGCAACTAATGAAAAACTGTTTTTT. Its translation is CASSLDGATNEKLFF.

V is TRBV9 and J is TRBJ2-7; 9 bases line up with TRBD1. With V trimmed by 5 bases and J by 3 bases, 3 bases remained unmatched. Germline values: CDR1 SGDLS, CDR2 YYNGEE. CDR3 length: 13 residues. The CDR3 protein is CASSGGQGYEQYF. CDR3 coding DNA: TGTGCCAGCAGTGGGGGACAGGGCTACGAGCAGTACTTC. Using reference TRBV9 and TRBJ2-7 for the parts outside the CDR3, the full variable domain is DSGVTQTPKHLITATGQRVTLRCSPRSGDLSVYWYQQSLDQGLQFLIQYYNGEERAKGNILERFSAQQFPDLHSELNLSSLELGDSALYFCASSGGQGYEQYFGPGTRLTVT.

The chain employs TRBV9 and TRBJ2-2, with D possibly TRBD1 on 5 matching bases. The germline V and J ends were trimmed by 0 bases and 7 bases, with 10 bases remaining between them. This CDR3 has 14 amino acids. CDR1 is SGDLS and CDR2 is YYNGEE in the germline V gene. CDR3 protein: CASSVGIGHGELFF. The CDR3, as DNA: TGTGCCAGCAGCGTAGGCATCGGACACGGGGAGCTGTTTTTT.

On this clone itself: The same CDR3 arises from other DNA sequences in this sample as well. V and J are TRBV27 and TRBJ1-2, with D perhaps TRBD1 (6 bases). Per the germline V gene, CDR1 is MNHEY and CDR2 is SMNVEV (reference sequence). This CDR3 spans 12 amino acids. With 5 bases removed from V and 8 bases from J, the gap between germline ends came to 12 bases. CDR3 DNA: TGTGCCAGCAGTCCACAGGGTGGCGGCTACACCTTC. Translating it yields CASSPQGGGYTF.

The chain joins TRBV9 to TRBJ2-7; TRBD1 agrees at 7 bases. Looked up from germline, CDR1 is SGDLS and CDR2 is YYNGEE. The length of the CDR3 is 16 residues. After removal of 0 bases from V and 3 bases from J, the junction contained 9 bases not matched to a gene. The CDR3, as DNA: TGTGCCAGCAGCGTAGAGGGCGTCGGGGACAGCTACGAGCAGTACTTC. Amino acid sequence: CASSVEGVGDSYEQYF.

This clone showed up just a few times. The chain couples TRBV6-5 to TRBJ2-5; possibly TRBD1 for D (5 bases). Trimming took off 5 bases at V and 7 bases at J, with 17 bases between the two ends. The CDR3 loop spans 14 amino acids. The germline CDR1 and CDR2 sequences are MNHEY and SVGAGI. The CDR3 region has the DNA TGTGCCAGCAGTCCCCGCGCAGGGATTGGGACCCAGTACTTC. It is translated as CASSPRAGIGTQYF.

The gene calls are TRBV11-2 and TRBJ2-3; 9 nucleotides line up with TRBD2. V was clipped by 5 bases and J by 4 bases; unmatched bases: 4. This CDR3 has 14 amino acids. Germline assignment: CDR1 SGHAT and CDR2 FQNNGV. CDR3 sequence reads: CASSRGGVADTQYF. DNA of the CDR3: TGTGCCAGCAGCCGCGGGGGGGTGGCAGATACGCAGTATTTT.

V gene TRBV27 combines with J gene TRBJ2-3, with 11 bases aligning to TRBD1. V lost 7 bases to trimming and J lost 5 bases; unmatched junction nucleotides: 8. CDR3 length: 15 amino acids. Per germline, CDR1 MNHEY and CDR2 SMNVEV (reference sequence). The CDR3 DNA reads TGTGCCAGCATTCCCGGACAGGGGGCCGGAGATACGCAGTATTTT. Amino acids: CASIPGQGAGDTQYF.

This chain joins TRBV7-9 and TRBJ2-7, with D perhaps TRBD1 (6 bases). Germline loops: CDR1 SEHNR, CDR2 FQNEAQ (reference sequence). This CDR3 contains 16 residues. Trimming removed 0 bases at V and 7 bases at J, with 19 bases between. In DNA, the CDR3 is TGTGCCAGCAGCTTAGCGGGCAGGGGTGCTTGGGGGGAGCAGTACTTC. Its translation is CASSLAGRGAWGEQYF.

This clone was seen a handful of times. CDR3 bases: TGTGCCAGCAGTGAAATACCTAGCGGGGGCGGGTCCTACGAGCAGTACTTC. Translation gives CASSEIPSGGGSYEQYF. The chain couples TRBV2 to TRBJ2-7; 10 nucleotides align to TRBD2. CDR3 length equals 17 residues. With V trimmed by 2 bases and J by 1 base, 8 bases remained unmatched. The germline gives CDR1 SNHLY, CDR2 FYNNEI.

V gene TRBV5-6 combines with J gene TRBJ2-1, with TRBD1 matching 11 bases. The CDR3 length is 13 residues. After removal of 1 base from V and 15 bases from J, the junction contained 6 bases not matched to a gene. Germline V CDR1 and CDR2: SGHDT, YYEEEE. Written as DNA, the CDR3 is TGTGCCAGCAGCTTGAGGGACAGGGGGTTCGGGTTCTTC. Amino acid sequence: CASSLRDRGFGFF. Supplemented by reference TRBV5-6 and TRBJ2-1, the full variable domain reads DAGVTQSPTHLIKTRGQQVTLRCSPKSGHDTVSWYQQALGQGPQFIFQYYEEEERQRGNFPDRFSGHQFPNYSSELNVNALLLGDSALYLCASSLRDRGFGFFGPGTRLTVL.

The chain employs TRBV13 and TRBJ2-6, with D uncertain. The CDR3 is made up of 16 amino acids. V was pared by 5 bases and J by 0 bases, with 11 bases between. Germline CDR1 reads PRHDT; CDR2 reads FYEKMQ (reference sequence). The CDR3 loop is CASSPSAISGANVLTF. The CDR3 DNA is TGTGCCAGCAGCCCCTCAGCGATCTCTGGGGCCAACGTCCTGACTTTC. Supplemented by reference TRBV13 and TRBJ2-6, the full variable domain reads AAGVIQSPRHLIKEKRETATLKCYPIPRHDTVYWYQQGPGQDPQFLISFYEKMQSDKGSIPDRFSAQQFSDYHSELNMSSLELGDSALYFCASSPSAISGANVLTFGAGSRLTVL.

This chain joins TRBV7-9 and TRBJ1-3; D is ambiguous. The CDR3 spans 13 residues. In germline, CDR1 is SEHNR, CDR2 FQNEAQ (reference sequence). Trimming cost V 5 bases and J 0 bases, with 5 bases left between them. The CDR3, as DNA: TGTGCCAGCAGCCCCAACTCTGGAAACACCATATATTTT. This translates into CASSPNSGNTIYF.

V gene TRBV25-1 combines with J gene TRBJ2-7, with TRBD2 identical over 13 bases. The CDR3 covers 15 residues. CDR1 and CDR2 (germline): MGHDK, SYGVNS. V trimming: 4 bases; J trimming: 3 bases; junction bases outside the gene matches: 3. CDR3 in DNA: TGTGCCAGCAGTGTGGGACTAGCGGGGTTCTACGAGCAGTACTTC. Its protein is CASSVGLAGFYEQYF.

CDR3 protein: CASSIDWDRVASGANVLTF. The CDR3 DNA is TGTGCCAGTAGTATCGATTGGGACAGGGTGGCATCGGGGGCCAACGTCCTGACTTTC. The rearrangement links TRBV19 to TRBJ2-6; 9 bases align to TRBD1. V shed 3 bases, J shed 4 bases, and the junction held 13 bases outside the gene matches. Per the germline V gene, CDR1 is LNHDA and CDR2 is SQIVND (reference sequence). The CDR3 sequence is 19 residues long.

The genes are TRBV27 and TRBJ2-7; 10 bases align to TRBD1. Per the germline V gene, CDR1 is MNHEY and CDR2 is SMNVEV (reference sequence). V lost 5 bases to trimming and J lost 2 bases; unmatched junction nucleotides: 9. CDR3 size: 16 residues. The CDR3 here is CASSPLLGQGAYEQYF. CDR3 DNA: TGTGCCAGCAGTCCACTCCTCGGACAGGGGGCCTACGAGCAGTACTTC.

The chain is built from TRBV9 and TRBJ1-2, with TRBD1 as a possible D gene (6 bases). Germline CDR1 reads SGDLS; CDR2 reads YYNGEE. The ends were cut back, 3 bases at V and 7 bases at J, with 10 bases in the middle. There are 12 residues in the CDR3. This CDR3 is CASSDTGLGYTF. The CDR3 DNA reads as TGTGCCAGCAGCGATACAGGGCTTGGCTACACCTTC.

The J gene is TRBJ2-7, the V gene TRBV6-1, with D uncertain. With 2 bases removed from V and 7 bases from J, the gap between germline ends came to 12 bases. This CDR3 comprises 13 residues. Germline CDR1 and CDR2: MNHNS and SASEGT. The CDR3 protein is CASSERQFVEQYF. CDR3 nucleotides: TGTGCCAGCAGTGAACGCCAGTTTGTGGAGCAGTACTTC.